A few counts support the clone carrying this T cell receptor (beta chain). Germline V gene sequence: CDR1 SGHAT, CDR2 FQNNGV. This CDR3 is 16 amino acids long. V lost 0 bases and J 3 bases, leaving 9 bases between the germline ends. The source of the sample is a study of blood T cell repertoires in COVID-19. TCRdb's table, derived via immunoSEQ multiplex PCR, lists solely in-frame clones and lacks some. Seen here are over 100,000 clones, around 90% observed once, and the top ten hold more than 1.5%. What was sequenced was peripheral blood. The gene calls are TRBV11-2 and TRBJ1-6; D is ambiguous. The origin of this receptor is a woman aged 45 to 65 with COVID-19, enrolled during active disease. CDR3 residues: CASSLDSGNYNSPLHF. The CDR3 DNA sequence: TGTGCCAGCAGCTTAGATTCAGGAAACTATAATTCACCCCTCCACTTT.